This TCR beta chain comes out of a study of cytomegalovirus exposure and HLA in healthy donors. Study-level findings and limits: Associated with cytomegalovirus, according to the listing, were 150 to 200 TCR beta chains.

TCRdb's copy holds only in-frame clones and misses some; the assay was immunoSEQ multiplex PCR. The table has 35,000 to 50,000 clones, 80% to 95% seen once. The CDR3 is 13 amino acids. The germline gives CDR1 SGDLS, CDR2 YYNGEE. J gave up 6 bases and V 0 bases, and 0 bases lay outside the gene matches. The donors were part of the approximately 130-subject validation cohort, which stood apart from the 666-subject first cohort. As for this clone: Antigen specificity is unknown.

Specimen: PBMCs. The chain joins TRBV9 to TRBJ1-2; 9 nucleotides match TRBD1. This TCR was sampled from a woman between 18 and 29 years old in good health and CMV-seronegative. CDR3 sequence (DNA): TGTGCCAGCAGCGTAGGGACAGGGGATGGCTACACCTTC. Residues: CASSVGTGDGYTF.